Each of the 21 T cell receptor beta chains below was sequenced from the same sample in a study of cytomegalovirus exposure and HLA in healthy donors. PCR involved 60 Vbeta and 13 Jbeta primers. The method was immunoSEQ multiplex PCR; TCRdb's version includes in-frame clones alone and lacks a portion of them. The table records 100,000 to 150,000 clones, roughly a tenth of them present only once. The sequenced material came from PBMCs. The receptors were sampled from a young woman in good health and CMV-seropositive.

The chain recombines TRBV5-1 with TRBJ2-3; D call uncertain. CDR3 length equals 13 residues. Germline V gene sequence: CDR1 SGHRS, CDR2 YFSETQ. Trimming left V 3 bases short and J 2 bases short, with 7 bases between. CDR3 DNA sequence: TGCGCCAGCAGCTCAGAAAACACAGATACGCAGTATTTT. Its protein product is CASSSENTDTQYF.

This clone was detected a few times. The chain recombines TRBV19 with TRBJ1-5; TRBD1 agrees at 7 bases. The CDR3 runs to 16 residues. Per germline, CDR1 LNHDA and CDR2 SQIVND (reference sequence). Trimming at V came to 4 bases and at J to 7 bases, leaving 13 bases not matched to a gene. CDR3 in DNA: TGTGCCAGTAGTACTGAAGGGGGCGCGGGCGGCCAGCCCCAGCATTTT. This sequence encodes CASSTEGGAGGQPQHF.

This rearrangement joins TRBV5-1 to TRBJ1-1, with D possibly matching TRBD1 (5 bases). The CDR3 loop spans 14 amino acids. The germline CDR1 and CDR2 sequences are SGHRS and YFSETQ. The V end lost 2 bases, the J end lost 1 base, and 9 bases lay between the germline ends. The CDR3 bases are TGCGCCAGCAGCTTCGCGGACACGAACACTGAAGCTTTCTTT. It yields the protein CASSFADTNTEAFF.

Only a few counts were recorded for this clone. The chain recombines TRBV5-1 with TRBJ1-5; D is uncertain. This CDR3 has 14 residues. CDR1 is SGHRS and CDR2 is YFSETQ in the germline V gene. Trimming removed 0 bases at V and 7 bases at J, with 11 bases between. Here the CDR3 DNA reads TGCGCCAGCAGCTTGGGGTCGGGGTCGCAGCCCCAGCATTTT. Protein product: CASSLGSGSQPQHF.

This clone came up a few times. The rearrangement uses TRBV6-1 and TRBJ1-1, with unresolved D. Trimming removed 8 bases at V and 3 bases at J, with 10 bases between. Germline CDR1 is MNHNS and CDR2 is SASEGT. CDR3 length: 12 residues. The CDR3 loop is CASQVIYTEAFF. Written as DNA, the CDR3 is TGTGCCAGCCAGGTCATATACACTGAAGCTTTCTTT.

This chain links TRBV27 with TRBJ2-2, with 8 bases fitting TRBD2. Germline-derived CDR1 and CDR2 are MNHEY and SMNVEV (reference sequence). This CDR3 comprises 17 residues. Unmatched junction bases numbered 17, after V lost 7 bases and J lost 7 bases. The CDR3 sequence is CASTGGLRGRRGGELFF. Here the CDR3 DNA reads TGTGCCAGCACTGGAGGCCTACGCGGGAGGAGGGGCGGGGAGCTGTTTTTT.

The V call is TRBV29-1, the J call TRBJ1-4; TRBD1 aligns across 7 bases. The CDR3 is made up of 14 amino acids. J lost 4 bases, V lost 7 bases, and 9 bases had no gene match. Germline CDR1 SQVTM, CDR2 ANQGSEA. CDR3 residues: CSARDSTGNEKLFF. CDR3 sequence (DNA): TGCAGCGCCCGGGACAGCACGGGTAATGAAAAACTGTTTTTT.

This clone was observed a handful of times. The V call is TRBV28, the J call TRBJ1-2, with a tentative D call TRBD1 (6 bases). The CDR3 sequence is 16 residues long. Per the germline V gene, CDR1 is MDHEN and CDR2 is SYDVKM. Trimming removed 8 bases from V and 1 base from J, with 20 bases in between. The CDR3 loop is CASCYPRGGGNYGYTF. CDR3 DNA sequence: TGTGCCAGCTGCTATCCCAGGGGCGGGGGTAACTATGGCTACACCTTC.

This clone has a handful of counts. The chain employs TRBV29-1 and TRBJ1-2, with D unresolved. Trimming removed 3 bases at V and 6 bases at J, with 17 bases between. This CDR3 region has 14 residues. Germline values: CDR1 SQVTM, CDR2 ANQGSEA. Written as DNA, the CDR3 is TGCAGCGTTGATGTGGGAGTCGGTCTAGATGGCTACACCTTC. Translation gives CSVDVGVGLDGYTF.

This clone was detected only a few times. This sample includes further DNA sequences coding for the same CDR3. V and J are TRBV7-9 and TRBJ1-4; TRBD1 matches at 8 bases. The CDR3 is made up of 15 amino acids. V shed 5 bases and J 8 bases; nucleotides not matched to a gene: 10. Germline CDR1 reads SEHNR; CDR2 reads FQNEAQ (reference sequence). CDR3 DNA sequence: TGTGCCAGCAGCACCGACAGGGGACCGGGGGAAAAACTGTTTTTT. It yields the protein CASSTDRGPGEKLFF.

This clone was counted a few times. J is TRBJ2-7 and V is TRBV4-1; 12 bases are shared with TRBD2. V trimming: 4 bases; J trimming: 4 bases; junction bases outside the gene matches: 8. From germline, CDR1 is MGHRA and CDR2 YSYEKL. The CDR3 is made up of 16 amino acids. The CDR3 region is CASSPSLTSGSYEQYF. Written as DNA, the CDR3 is TGCGCCAGCAGCCCCTCCCTGACTAGCGGGAGTTACGAGCAGTACTTC.

This chain links TRBV2 with TRBJ2-5; the match to TRBD2 covers 7 bases. The V gene's germline CDR1 is SNHLY and CDR2 FYNNEI. The CDR3 sequence is 14 residues long. V shed 4 bases, J shed 5 bases, and the junction held 7 bases outside the gene matches. CDR3 sequence: CASSVGGRAETQYF. CDR3 coding DNA: TGTGCCAGCAGTGTAGGAGGGAGGGCCGAGACCCAGTACTTC.

This clone appeared a few times. The J gene is TRBJ1-5, the V gene TRBV11-2; weak D call: TRBD1 (6 bases). Germline values: CDR1 SGHAT, CDR2 FQNNGV. The CDR3 length is 13 residues. Trimming pared 2 bases from V and 7 bases from J, leaving 9 bases between. DNA of the CDR3: TGTGCCAGCAGCTTAACAGGGCGCCAGCCCCAGCATTTT. The encoded protein is CASSLTGRQPQHF.

This chain uses TRBV19 with TRBJ2-7, with 14 positions matching TRBD2. Germline V lookup: CDR1 LNHDA, CDR2 SQIVND (reference sequence). The CDR3 consists of 18 residues. Unmatched junction bases numbered 9, after V lost 5 bases and J lost 0 bases. CDR3 sequence: CASSYTGLAGANSYEQYF. The CDR3, as DNA: TGTGCCAGTAGTTACACGGGACTAGCGGGAGCGAACTCCTACGAGCAGTACTTC.

In regard to this clone: At one boundary the junction diverges from the germline segment, which might be a read error. The V call is TRBV6-1, the J call TRBJ2-1; 10 positions match TRBD2. Germline assignment: CDR1 MNHNS and CDR2 SASEGT. The CDR3 sequence is 15 residues long. The CDR3 region has the DNA TGTGTCAGCAGGAGCGGGAGGGCAGAAATCGATGAGCAGTTCTTC. Amino acids: CVSRSGRAEIDEQFF.

The chain uses TRBV2 and TRBJ2-1; TRBD2 is a possible D gene (6 bases). CDR1 is SNHLY, CDR2 FYNNEI, per germline. The CDR3 contains 14 residues. V gave up 1 base and J gave up 6 bases, with 10 bases separating them. The CDR3 DNA sequence: TGTGCCAGCAGTGAAGAGGGAGGCCCCAATGAGCAGTTCTTC. Translated: CASSEEGGPNEQFF. Looking up the rest from reference TRBV2 and TRBJ2-1 gives the full variable domain: EPEVTQTPSHQVTQMGQEVILRCVPISNHLYFYWYRQILGQKVEFLVSFYNNEISEKSEIFDDQFSVERPDGSNFTLKIRSTKLEDSAMYFCASSEEGGPNEQFFGPGTRLTVL.

In its sample, this clone was seen a few times. No conserved phenylalanine or tryptophan is present at the end of the CDR3, so a read error is the likely explanation. V usage is TRBV29-1 and J usage is TRBJ2-6, with D hard to call. The CDR3 has 13 amino acids. CDR1 is SQVTM, CDR2 ANQGSEA, per germline. The V end lost 5 bases, the J end lost 12 bases, and 17 bases lay between the germline ends. The CDR3 coding sequence is TGCAGCGTTAGCGAGGCCGTAAATGGCGTCCTGACTGTC. Translated, it gives CSVSEAVNGVLTV.

Concerning this clone itself: This CDR3 is also generated by other DNA sequences in the sample. The J gene is TRBJ2-7, the V gene TRBV19, with 8 bases that match TRBD1. V was clipped by 5 bases and J by 4 bases; unmatched bases: 4. From germline, CDR1 is LNHDA and CDR2 SQIVND (reference sequence). The CDR3 is 13 residues long. The chain's CDR3 is CASSFGQGYEQYF. CDR3 DNA: TGTGCCAGTAGTTTCGGACAGGGTTACGAGCAGTACTTC.

This clone was found a few times. The chain joins TRBV7-2 to TRBJ2-7, with TRBD1 identical over 12 bases. V lost 4 bases, J lost 2 bases, and 3 bases stayed unmatched. Germline CDR1 and CDR2: SGHTA and FQGNSA. This CDR3 spans 15 amino acids. CDR3 DNA: TGTGCCAGCAGCTGGGGACAGGGGGCGCCCTACGAGCAGTACTTC. Protein sequence: CASSWGQGAPYEQYF. Full variable domain (outside the CDR3, taken from reference TRBV7-2 and TRBJ2-7): GAGVSQSPSNKVTEKGKDVELRCDPISGHTALYWYRQSLGQGLEFLIYFQGNSAPDKSGLPSDRFSAERTGGSVSTLTIQRTQQEDSAVYLCASSWGQGAPYEQYFGPGTRLTVT.

This chain links TRBV30 with TRBJ2-1; possibly TRBD2 for D (6 bases). CDR3 length: 15 amino acids. Germline CDR1 reads GTSNPN; CDR2 reads SVGIG (reference sequence). Deletions cut 2 bases from V and 3 bases from J, with 14 bases between. CDR3 residues: CAWSPPGTYYNEQFF. The DNA of the CDR3 is TGTGCCTGGAGTCCTCCAGGGACTTACTACAATGAGCAGTTCTTC. The full variable domain, with the rest looked up from reference TRBV30 and TRBJ2-1, is SQTIHQWPATLVQPVGSPLSLECTVEGTSNPNLYWYRQAAGRGLQLLFYSVGIGQISSEVPQNLSASRPQDRQFILSSKKLLLSDSGFYLCAWSPPGTYYNEQFFGPGTRLTVL.

This clone occurred a few times. This chain uses TRBV7-9 with TRBJ2-5; 10 positions agree with TRBD2. CDR3 length: 14 residues. Germline CDR1 SEHNR, CDR2 FQNEAQ (reference sequence). V lost 2 bases to trimming and J lost 5 bases; unmatched junction nucleotides: 2. The CDR3 bases are TGTGCCAGCAGCTTACCGACTAGCGGGGAGACCCAGTACTTC. Translation: CASSLPTSGETQYF.